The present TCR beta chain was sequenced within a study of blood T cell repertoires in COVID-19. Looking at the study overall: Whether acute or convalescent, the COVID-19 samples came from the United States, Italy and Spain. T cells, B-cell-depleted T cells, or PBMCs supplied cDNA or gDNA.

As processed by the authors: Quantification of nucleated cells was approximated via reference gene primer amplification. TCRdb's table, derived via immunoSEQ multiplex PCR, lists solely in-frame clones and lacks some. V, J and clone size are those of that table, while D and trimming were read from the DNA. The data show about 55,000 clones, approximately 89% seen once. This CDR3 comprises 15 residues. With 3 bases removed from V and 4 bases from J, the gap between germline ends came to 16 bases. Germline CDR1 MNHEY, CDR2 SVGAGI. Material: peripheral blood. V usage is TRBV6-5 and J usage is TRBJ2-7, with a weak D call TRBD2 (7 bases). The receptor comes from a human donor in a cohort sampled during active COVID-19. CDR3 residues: CASSYLGGLKYEQYF. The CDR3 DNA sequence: TGTGCCAGCAGTTATCTCGGGGGGCTAAAATACGAGCAGTACTTC.